These 24 T cell receptor beta chains were sequenced from one sample in a study of cytomegalovirus exposure and HLA in healthy donors. The PCR contained 60 Vbeta and 13 Jbeta primers. The data were produced by immunoSEQ multiplex PCR, yet TCRdb's version contains in-frame clones alone and is incomplete. The sample carries about 73,000 clones, about 81% recorded once. Material for sequencing was PBMCs. The receptors shown here come from an older man in good health and CMV-seronegative.

The V and J genes are TRBV10-3 and TRBJ1-1; 8 bases align to TRBD1. After removal of 6 bases from V and 6 bases from J, the junction contained 6 bases not matched to a gene. The CDR3 sequence is 13 residues long. Germline CDR1 reads ENHRY; CDR2 reads SYGVKD. The CDR3 is CAIRDRGRAEAFF. The CDR3 region has the DNA TGTGCCATCAGAGACAGGGGAAGAGCTGAAGCTTTCTTT.

This clone was seen just once. This chain joins TRBV5-5 and TRBJ2-3, with 9 positions matching TRBD1. Germline CDR1 reads SGHKS; CDR2 reads YYEKEE (reference sequence). Trimming took 5 bases from V and 7 from J; bases not matched to a gene: 11. There are 15 residues in the CDR3. CDR3 DNA sequence: TGTGCCAGCAGTATTCGACAGGGGGTGCCGTATACGCAGTATTTT. Its protein product is CASSIRQGVPYTQYF.

J is TRBJ2-2 and V is TRBV5-1; 7 bases align to TRBD1. Germline V CDR1 and CDR2: SGHRS, YFSETQ. This CDR3 is 20 amino acids long. The ends lost 4 bases at V and 6 bases at J; junction bases unmatched: 24. CDR3 in amino acids: CASSLKILTGTQGFPGELFF. CDR3 nucleotide sequence: TGCGCCAGCAGCCTAAAAATCCTGACAGGGACGCAGGGCTTTCCCGGGGAGCTGTTTTTT.

V and J are TRBV9 and TRBJ2-1; D gene ambiguous. The CDR3 runs 16 residues. Germline V CDR1 and CDR2: SGDLS, YYNGEE. Trimming stripped 7 bases from V and 0 bases from J, with 17 bases between. CDR3 in amino acids: CASARGSTGSYNEQFF. CDR3 nucleotides: TGTGCCAGCGCCCGTGGGTCGACGGGCTCCTACAATGAGCAGTTCTTC.

This clone was found a few times. The chain links TRBV6-1 to TRBJ2-7; 9 nucleotides match TRBD1. The CDR3 extends over 15 amino acids. Germline V lookup: CDR1 MNHNS, CDR2 SASEGT. The trim removed 2 bases at V and 5 bases at J, leaving 7 bases unmatched. The CDR3 DNA follows: TGTGCCAGCAGTGAATACGGGACAGGGTCCCACGAGCAGTACTTC. Protein sequence: CASSEYGTGSHEQYF.

Details on this clone: An end of the junction does not agree with germline; a read error may underlie this. The rearrangement joins TRBV7-8 to TRBJ2-2; 9 bases align to TRBD2. The CDR3 is 18 amino acids. Germline-derived CDR1 and CDR2 are SGHVS and FQNEAQ. CDR3 loop: CASSPLLGLARNTGELLF. CDR3 DNA sequence: TGTGCCAGCAGCCCACTACTCGGACTAGCGCGGAACACCGGGGAGCTGCTTTTT. The full variable domain, in which reference TRBV7-8 and TRBJ2-2 provide the parts outside the CDR3, is GAGVSQSPRYKVAKRGQDVALRCDPISGHVSLFWYQQALGQGPEFLTYFQNEAQLDKSGLPSDRFFAERPEGSVSTLKIQRTQQEDSAVYLCASSPLLGLARNTGELLFGEGSRLTVL.

The rearrangement joins TRBV7-8 to TRBJ2-7, with 10 nucleotides matching TRBD2. Per the germline V gene, CDR1 is SGHVS and CDR2 is FQNEAQ. V was pared by 2 bases and J by 4 bases, with 5 bases of the junction left unmatched. The CDR3 covers 15 residues. CDR3 protein: CASSLILAGEYEQYF. As DNA, the CDR3 is TGTGCCAGCAGCTTAATTCTAGCGGGGGAATACGAGCAGTACTTC.

V is TRBV10-3 and J is TRBJ2-1, with 8 positions matching TRBD2. This CDR3 comprises 14 residues. V gave up 6 bases and J gave up 6 bases; unmatched junction bases: 7. Germline CDR1 is ENHRY and CDR2 is SYGVKD. The CDR3 nucleotides read TGTGCCATCAGGACGGGGGGGCCCCTCAATGAGCAGTTCTTC. It encodes CAIRTGGPLNEQFF.

This clone was found a few times. The chain combines TRBV28 with TRBJ1-2; 9 bases agree with TRBD1. The CDR3 contains 12 residues. Trimming at V came to 8 bases and at J to 5 bases, leaving 3 bases not matched to a gene. Germline V CDR1 and CDR2: MDHEN, SYDVKM. The CDR3 sequence: CASQDRGYGYTF. CDR3 sequence (DNA): TGTGCCAGCCAGGACAGGGGTTATGGCTACACCTTC.

This clone has more than one count but fewer than ten. J is TRBJ2-7 and V is TRBV28; 11 bases fit TRBD1. The J segment lost 6 bases and the V segment lost 8 bases, leaving 9 bases of the junction unmatched. The germline V gene encodes CDR1 MDHEN and CDR2 SYDVKM. CDR3 length: 14 amino acids. This CDR3 is CASATGQGVIEQYF. The CDR3 nucleotides read TGTGCCAGCGCCACGGGACAGGGGGTGATCGAGCAGTACTTC.

The chain uses TRBV28 and TRBJ1-2; D is perhaps TRBD1 (5 bases). V was clipped by 6 bases and J by 1 base, with 15 bases between them. There are 15 residues in the CDR3. Germline values: CDR1 MDHEN, CDR2 SYDVKM. The CDR3 nucleotides are TGTGCCAGCAGCCCACAGGCTAGTGGTAACTATGGCTACACCTTC. Translation: CASSPQASGNYGYTF.

This clone was detected once. The CDR3 reads CASSFRTGAGTEAFF. The CDR3, as DNA: TGCGCCAGCAGCTTCAGGACAGGGGCGGGCACTGAAGCTTTCTTT. The chain joins TRBV5-1 to TRBJ1-1, with 9 bases fitting TRBD1. Germline assignment: CDR1 SGHRS and CDR2 YFSETQ. There are 15 residues in the CDR3. Trimming removed 2 bases from V and 4 bases from J; junction bases left unmatched: 6. Based on the CDR3 plus reference TRBV5-1 and TRBJ1-1, the full variable domain is KAGVTQTPRYLIKTRGQQVTLSCSPISGHRSVSWYQQTPGQGLQFLFEYFSETQRNKGNFPGRFSGRQFSNSRSEMNVSTLELGDSALYLCASSFRTGAGTEAFFGQGTRLTVV.

The chain recombines TRBV19 with TRBJ2-5; 8 bases agree with TRBD2. Germline V lookup: CDR1 LNHDA, CDR2 SQIVND (reference sequence). Trimming took 5 bases from V and 5 from J; bases not matched to a gene: 13. The CDR3 is 16 amino acids. The CDR3 protein is CASSPMTAGALETQYF. The DNA for the CDR3 is TGTGCCAGTAGTCCCATGACAGCGGGAGCTCTTGAGACCCAGTACTTC.

This clone was counted a single time. This chain links TRBV29-1 with TRBJ2-2, with 9 nucleotides matching TRBD1. The ends lost 7 bases at V and 6 bases at J; junction bases unmatched: 6. Germline V gene data show CDR1 as SQVTM and CDR2 as ANQGSEA. The CDR3 length is 13 residues. The CDR3 DNA is TGCAGCGCAGGGACAGGGTGGGCCGGGGAGCTGTTTTTT. Its translation: CSAGTGWAGELFF.

This sequence joins TRBV28 and TRBJ1-2, with 9 bases lining up with TRBD1. This CDR3 spans 15 amino acids. The germline V gene has CDR1 MDHEN and CDR2 SYDVKM. V dropped 5 bases and J dropped 4; count of bases not matched to a gene: 8. This chain's CDR3 is CASSNATGGSYGYTF. The CDR3 coding sequence is TGTGCCAGCAGTAACGCGACAGGGGGTTCCTATGGCTACACCTTC.

V gene TRBV7-2 combines with J gene TRBJ2-7; 9 nucleotides line up with TRBD2. Germline V gene sequence: CDR1 SGHTA, CDR2 FQGNSA. This CDR3 spans 17 amino acids. V lost 2 bases and J lost 1; bases outside the gene matches: 9. CDR3 sequence reads: CASSLKESSGGSYEQYF. The CDR3 DNA reads TGTGCCAGCAGCTTAAAAGAGAGTAGCGGGGGTTCCTACGAGCAGTACTTC.

V gene TRBV27 combines with J gene TRBJ1-6; D not resolved. V dropped 3 bases and J dropped 9 bases, with 9 bases sitting between them. This CDR3 comprises 13 residues. In germline, CDR1 is MNHEY, CDR2 SMNVEV (reference sequence). The CDR3 protein is CASSLSEASPLHF. CDR3 coding DNA: TGTGCCAGCAGTTTGAGCGAGGCTTCACCCCTCCACTTT.

In nucleotides, the CDR3 is TGTGCCAGCAGCTTAACGACAGGATCCTATGGCTACACCTTC. Translating it yields CASSLTTGSYGYTF. The V gene is TRBV7-2, the J gene TRBJ1-2, with D possibly being TRBD1 (6 bases). This CDR3 is 14 amino acids long. Germline V gene lookup returns CDR1 SGHTA and CDR2 FQGNSA. The V end was cut by 2 bases, the J end by 4 bases, with 11 bases between.

The V gene is TRBV30, the J gene TRBJ1-3, with D unclear. Germline V gene data show CDR1 as GTSNPN and CDR2 as SVGIG (reference sequence). Trimming cost V 3 bases and J 0 bases, with 15 bases left between them. The CDR3 runs to 16 residues. The CDR3 is CAWSAFGQISGNTIYF. The CDR3 nucleotides read TGTGCCTGGAGCGCCTTTGGGCAGATCTCTGGAAACACCATATATTTT. Full variable domain (missing parts from reference TRBV30 and TRBJ1-3): SQTIHQWPATLVQPVGSPLSLECTVEGTSNPNLYWYRQAAGRGLQLLFYSVGIGQISSEVPQNLSASRPQDRQFILSSKKLLLSDSGFYLCAWSAFGQISGNTIYFGEGSWLTVV.

This clone was counted between two and nine times. The CDR3 DNA sequence: TGTGCCAGCAGCTTAGGGACAGGGGTGGATGGCTACACCTTC. Protein sequence: CASSLGTGVDGYTF. This chain uses TRBV7-9 with TRBJ1-2; TRBD1 matches at 9 bases. Germline CDR1 reads SEHNR; CDR2 reads FQNEAQ (reference sequence). V lost 1 base to trimming and J lost 6 bases; unmatched junction nucleotides: 3. The CDR3 contains 14 residues. The variable domain in full, completed from reference TRBV7-9 and TRBJ1-2, reads DTGVSQNPRHKITKRGQNVTFRCDPISEHNRLYWYRQTLGQGPEFLTYFQNEAQLEKSRLLSDRFSAERPKGSFSTLEIQRTEQGDSAMYLCASSLGTGVDGYTFGSGTRLTVV.

This clone has more than one count but fewer than ten. This sequence joins TRBV5-5 and TRBJ1-5; perhaps TRBD1 as D (6 bases). V was pared by 0 bases and J by 3 bases, with 10 bases between. Germline V gene lookup returns CDR1 SGHKS and CDR2 YYEKEE (reference sequence). The length of the CDR3 is 15 residues. The CDR3 spells CASSLADRHNQPQHF. The CDR3 bases are TGTGCCAGCAGCTTGGCAGACAGGCACAATCAGCCCCAGCATTTT.

J is TRBJ1-3 and V is TRBV5-4; 9 bases map to TRBD1. Trimming cost V 4 bases and J 5 bases; bases outside gene matches: 7. Germline-derived CDR1 and CDR2 are SGHNT and YYREEE (reference sequence). CDR3 length: 15 amino acids. The CDR3: CASSGDRADRNTIYF. The CDR3 DNA is TGTGCCAGCAGCGGGGACAGGGCGGATAGAAACACCATATATTTT.

The V and J genes are TRBV5-1 and TRBJ2-5, with D possibly TRBD1 on 6 matching bases. The germline V gene encodes CDR1 SGHRS and CDR2 YFSETQ. The ends were cut back, 4 bases at V and 3 bases at J, with 16 bases in the middle. The CDR3 spans 15 residues. Here the CDR3 reads CASSTRQAAKETQYF. Written as DNA, the CDR3 is TGCGCCAGCAGCACCAGACAGGCGGCAAAAGAGACCCAGTACTTC.

The table lists this clone with a few counts. J is TRBJ2-6 and V is TRBV4-1; D possibly corresponds to TRBD1 (5 bases). CDR1 and CDR2 (germline): MGHRA, YSYEKL. CDR3 length: 14 residues. The germline V and J ends were trimmed by 8 bases and 2 bases, with 10 bases remaining between them. The CDR3 DNA sequence: TGCGCCAGCCGACCAGGGCCTGGGGCCAACGTCCTGACTTTC. Residues: CASRPGPGANVLTF.